This T cell receptor (beta chain) was found in a study of T cell changes during pregnancy in multiple sclerosis. Only in-frame clones appear in the TCRdb table, and some are missing; sequencing was by immunoSEQ multiplex PCR. The sample shows about 85,000 clones, about 89% of them seen only once. The CDR3 totals 15 residues. The germline CDR1 and CDR2 sequences are MNHNS and SASEGT. Trimming at V came to 3 bases and at J to 2 bases, leaving 7 bases not matched to a gene. Sequencing was performed on peripheral blood, taken in the first trimester of pregnancy. This clonotype was obtained from a female donor with multiple sclerosis, enrolled in a pregnancy study. The genes are TRBV6-1 and TRBJ2-7; 7 bases agree with TRBD1. The CDR3 DNA is TGTGCCAGCAGTGATCCGGGACAGAGACCCTACGAGCAGTACTTC. Encoded protein: CASSDPGQRPYEQYF.